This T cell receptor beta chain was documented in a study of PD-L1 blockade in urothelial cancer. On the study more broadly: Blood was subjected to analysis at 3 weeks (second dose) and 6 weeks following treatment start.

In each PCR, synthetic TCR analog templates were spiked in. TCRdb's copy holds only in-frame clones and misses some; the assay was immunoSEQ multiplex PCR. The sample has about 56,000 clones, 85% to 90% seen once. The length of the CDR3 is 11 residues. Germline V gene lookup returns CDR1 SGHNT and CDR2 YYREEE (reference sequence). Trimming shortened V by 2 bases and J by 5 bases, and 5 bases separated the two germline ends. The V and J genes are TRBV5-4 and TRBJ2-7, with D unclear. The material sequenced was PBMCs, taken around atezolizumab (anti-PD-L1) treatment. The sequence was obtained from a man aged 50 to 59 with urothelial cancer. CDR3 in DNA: TGTGCCAGCAGCTTCTCAGACGAGCAGTACTTC. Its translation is CASSFSDEQYF.